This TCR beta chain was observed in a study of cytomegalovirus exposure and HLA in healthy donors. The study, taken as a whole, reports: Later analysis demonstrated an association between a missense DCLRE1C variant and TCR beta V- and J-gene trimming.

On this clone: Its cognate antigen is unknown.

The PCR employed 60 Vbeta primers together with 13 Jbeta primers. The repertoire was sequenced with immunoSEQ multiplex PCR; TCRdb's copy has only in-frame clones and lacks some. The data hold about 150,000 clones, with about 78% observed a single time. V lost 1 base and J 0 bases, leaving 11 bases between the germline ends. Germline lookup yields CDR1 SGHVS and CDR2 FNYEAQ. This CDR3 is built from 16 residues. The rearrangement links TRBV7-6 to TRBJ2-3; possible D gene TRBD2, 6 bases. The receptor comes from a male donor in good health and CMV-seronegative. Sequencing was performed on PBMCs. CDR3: CASSLVPSESTDTQYF. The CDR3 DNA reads TGTGCCAGCAGCTTAGTCCCTAGCGAGAGCACAGATACGCAGTATTTT.